These T cell receptor beta chains were read from a single sample in a study of Ad26.COV2.S vaccination and SARS-CoV-2 variants. Assay: immunoSEQ multiplex PCR; the TCRdb copy retains only in-frame clones and omits some. Of fewer than 600,000 clones in the sample, around 89% were seen once. The sample consisted of peripheral blood, taken in a trial of Ad26.COV2.S vaccine versus placebo. The origin of the receptors is a person aged 18-65 years who received the Ad26.COV2.S COVID-19 vaccine or a placebo. Both conserved end residues are part of each CDR3. Fields, in order: clone size, V gene, D gene, J gene, CDR3 protein, CDR3 DNA. A D gene is named only where the DNA matches it firmly. Clone size is not always given. Where it is, it says once, few, many or a class for expanded clones.

NA	TRBV30	NA	TRBJ2-4	CACRRKLQGSIQYF	TGTGCCTGCCGGAGGAAACTACAGGGAAGCATTCAGTACTTC
NA	TRBV6-6	NA	TRBJ2-5	CASSYGVQETQYF	TGTGCCAGCAGTTACGGGGTACAAGAGACCCAGTACTTC
once	TRBV19	NA	TRBJ2-7	CASSMVGRADEQYF	TGTGCCAGTAGTATGGTCGGCAGGGCCGACGAGCAGTACTTC
NA	TRBV14	NA	TRBJ2-7	CASSRPGHHGSYEQYF	TGTGCCAGCAGCCGGCCGGGACATCACGGCTCCTACGAGCAGTACTTC
NA	TRBV24-1	NA	TRBJ1-4	CATSDSDIDPWKLFF	TGTGCCACCAGTGATTCAGACATTGATCCGTGGAAACTGTTTTTT
NA	TRBV6-2/TRBV6-3	NA	TRBJ1-1	CASSPWTLNTEAFF	TGTGCCAGCAGTCCCTGGACCTTGAACACTGAAGCTTTCTTT
few	TRBV6-1	TRBD2	TRBJ2-3	CASSELAGADTQYF	TGTGCCAGCAGTGAACTAGCGGGAGCAGATACGCAGTATTTT
NA	TRBV28	TRBD2	TRBJ2-1	CASRSPLGGGYNEQFF	TGTGCCAGCAGGTCCCCTCTTGGGGGGGGCTACAATGAGCAGTTCTTC
NA	TRBV4-1	NA	TRBJ1-5	CASSQWGSQPQHF	TGCGCCAGCAGCCAATGGGGATCTCAGCCCCAGCATTTT
NA	TRBV5-8	NA	TRBJ2-1	CASSFLVLGEQFF	TGTGCCAGCAGCTTCCTAGTGTTAGGTGAGCAGTTCTTC
NA	TRBV19	NA	TRBJ1-5	CASRSDYSNQPQHF	TGTGCCAGTAGATCCGATTATAGCAATCAGCCCCAGCATTTT
NA	TRBV9	NA	TRBJ2-1	CASSVGPSGEQFF	TGTGCCAGCAGCGTAGGACCTTCGGGTGAGCAGTTCTTC
NA	TRBV5-6	NA	TRBJ1-2	CASSLGEISARSDGYTF	TGTGCCAGCAGCTTGGGGGAGATAAGTGCACGATCAGATGGCTACACCTTC
NA	TRBV4-1	NA	TRBJ1-1	CASSQERSVGVGTEAFF	TGCGCCAGCAGCCAAGAAAGGTCAGTCGGTGTAGGCACTGAAGCTTTCTTT
NA	TRBV20-1	NA	TRBJ2-4	CSARDRGIGYF	TGCAGTGCTAGAGACAGGGGAATCGGGTACTTC
NA	TRBV6-6	NA	TRBJ2-1	CASSYGRVGNEQFF	TGTGCCAGCAGTTACGGCAGGGTCGGCAATGAGCAGTTCTTC
NA	TRBV9	NA	TRBJ1-3	CASSVEPRSGNTIYF	TGTGCCAGCAGCGTAGAGCCCAGATCTGGAAACACCATATATTTT
NA	TRBV14	TRBD1	TRBJ2-3	CASSSGTGGFSLGTDTQYF	TGTGCCAGCAGCTCCGGGACAGGGGGCTTTAGTCTTGGCACAGATACGCAGTATTTT
NA	TRBV5-1	TRBD1	TRBJ2-6	CASSSPRTGGAGANVLTF	TGCGCCAGCAGCTCCCCCCGGACAGGGGGCGCTGGGGCCAACGTCCTGACTTTC
NA	TRBV12-3/TRBV12-4	NA	TRBJ1-5	CASSSMDLQPQHF	TGTGCCAGCAGTTCGATGGACCTCCAGCCCCAGCATTTT
NA	TRBV7-2	NA	TRBJ1-2	CASSFAGGTGGYTF	TGTGCCAGCAGCTTTGCGGGGGGGACCGGTGGCTACACCTTC
NA	TRBV4-1	NA	TRBJ2-5	CASSQDPGPRKTQYF	TGCGCCAGCAGCCAAGACCCCGGGCCACGGAAGACCCAGTACTTC
NA	TRBV2	TRBD1	TRBJ1-5	CASSGTARNQPQHF	TGTGCCAGCTCCGGGACAGCGCGCAATCAGCCCCAGCATTTT
NA	TRBV9	NA	TRBJ2-7	CASSGQGREEQYF	TGTGCCAGCAGCGGACAGGGGAGGGAAGAGCAGTACTTC
NA	TRBV5-1	TRBD1	TRBJ2-3	CASSLRTGTDTQYF	TGCGCCAGCAGCCTTAGGACAGGGACAGATACGCAGTATTTT
NA	TRBV28	NA	TRBJ2-7	CASSDSLFYEQYF	TGTGCCAGCAGTGACAGCCTGTTCTACGAGCAGTACTTC
NA	TRBV19	NA	TRBJ1-5	CASRILDRNQPQHF	TGTGCCAGTAGGATCCTTGACAGGAATCAGCCCCAGCATTTT
NA	TRBV2	NA	TRBJ2-3	CASSDASQSTQYF	TGTGCCAGCAGTGATGCGAGCCAGAGTACGCAGTATTTT
NA	TRBV12-3/TRBV12-4	NA	TRBJ2-5	CASSLGRIETQYF	TGTGCCAGCAGTTTGGGAAGGATCGAGACCCAGTACTTC
NA	TRBV18	TRBD1	TRBJ1-1	CASSRDRENTEAFF	TGTGCCAGCTCACGGGACAGAGAGAACACTGAAGCTTTCTTT
NA	TRBV30	TRBD2	TRBJ2-1	CAWSPGLAGSTSEFF	TGTGCCTGGTCCCCGGGGCTAGCGGGGAGTACGTCGGAGTTCTTC
few	TRBV13	NA	TRBJ1-1	CASSFDGAENTEAFF	TGTGCCAGCAGCTTCGATGGGGCCGAGAACACTGAAGCTTTCTTT
NA	TRBV5-4	NA	TRBJ2-3	CASSLGGFHSTDTQYF	TGTGCCAGCAGCTTGGGGGGGTTCCATAGCACAGATACGCAGTATTTT
NA	TRBV20-1	NA	TRBJ1-5	CSASTDSNQPQHF	TGCAGTGCTAGTACTGATAGCAATCAGCCCCAGCATTTT
NA	TRBV20-1	NA	TRBJ2-5	CSARAETQYF	TGCAGTGCTAGGGCAGAGACCCAGTACTTC
NA	TRBV12-3/TRBV12-4	NA	TRBJ1-4	CASSRTEEKLFF	TGTGCCAGCAGTAGGACGGAAGAAAAACTGTTTTTT
once	TRBV14	NA	TRBJ2-5	CASRRTAQETQYF	TGTGCCAGCAGACGGACAGCCCAAGAGACCCAGTACTTC
NA	TRBV29-1	TRBD2	TRBJ2-7	CSVEFIAGGYEQYF	TGCAGCGTTGAATTTATAGCGGGAGGGTACGAGCAGTACTTC
NA	TRBV25-1	TRBD2	TRBJ2-1	CASSEVGLAGYNEQFF	TGTGCCAGCAGTGAAGTTGGGCTAGCGGGCTACAATGAGCAGTTCTTC
NA	TRBV18	TRBD1	TRBJ1-1	CASSGQGGAEAFF	TGTGCCAGCTCAGGACAGGGAGGCGCTGAAGCTTTCTTT
NA	TRBV6-5	NA	TRBJ1-1	CASSSAGVTTEAFF	TGTGCCAGCAGTTCGGCGGGGGTTACCACTGAAGCTTTCTTT
NA	TRBV27	TRBD2	TRBJ2-1	CASSSGTSGRGNEQFF	TGTGCCAGCAGCTCAGGGACTAGCGGGAGGGGGAATGAGCAGTTCTTC
NA	TRBV28	NA	TRBJ2-1	CASGRLDGSYNEQFF	TGTGCCAGCGGCAGGTTGGACGGCTCCTACAATGAGCAGTTCTTC
NA	TRBV9	TRBD2	TRBJ2-7	CASSASSGSIHEQYF	TGTGCCAGCAGCGCCTCTAGCGGGAGTATACACGAGCAGTACTTC
NA	TRBV25-1	TRBD1	TRBJ1-2	CASSARQGANYGYTF	TGTGCCAGCAGTGCGCGACAGGGTGCTAACTATGGCTACACCTTC